This is a list of T cell receptor beta chains from one sample in a study of PD-1 blockade in classical Hodgkin lymphoma. Sequenced by immunoSEQ multiplex PCR; TCRdb stores in-frame clones only, minus some. The sample shows 55,000 to 75,000 clones, about 92% of them seen only once. The source material was peripheral blood mononuclear cells (PBMCs), sampled at baseline. These TCRs come from a human donor with classical Hodgkin lymphoma. CDR3s include the opening cysteine and the closing phenylalanine or tryptophan. A D gene is named only where the DNA matches it firmly. Size is omitted from some rows. Given values are once, few, many or a class for expanded clones.

d_call: .
clone_size: .
j_call: TRBJ1-5
v_call: TRBV28
cdr3_nt: TGTGCCAGCAGTCCTGGGGAGCCCCAGCATTTT
cdr3_aa: CASSPGEPQHF

d_call: TRBD1
clone_size: .
j_call: TRBJ2-3
v_call: TRBV30
cdr3_nt: TGTGCCTGGAGTTGGACAGGGGGTACAGATACGCAGTATTTT
cdr3_aa: CAWSWTGGTDTQYF

d_call: .
clone_size: .
j_call: TRBJ1-1
v_call: TRBV5-6
cdr3_nt: TGTGCCAGCAGCTTAGGGCAGCCGAACACTGAAGCTTTCTTT
cdr3_aa: CASSLGQPNTEAFF

d_call: TRBD1
clone_size: .
j_call: TRBJ2-2
v_call: TRBV7-9
cdr3_nt: TGTGCCAGCCAGACAGGGGTTCGGACCGGGGAGCTGTTTTTT
cdr3_aa: CASQTGVRTGELFF

d_call: .
clone_size: .
j_call: TRBJ2-1
v_call: TRBV5-8
cdr3_nt: TGTGCCAGCAGCTTGGACGAGTTCTACAATGAGCAGTTCTTC
cdr3_aa: CASSLDEFYNEQFF

d_call: TRBD2
clone_size: .
j_call: TRBJ2-3
v_call: TRBV19
cdr3_nt: TGTGCCAGTGCCTTTGGGGGGGGTAGGGGCACAGATACGCAGTATTTT
cdr3_aa: CASAFGGGRGTDTQYF

d_call: TRBD1
clone_size: .
j_call: TRBJ2-7
v_call: TRBV7-9
cdr3_nt: TGTGCCAGCAGCTTCCCGGGACAGGGGGCGGGCGAGCAGTACTTC
cdr3_aa: CASSFPGQGAGEQYF

d_call: TRBD1
clone_size: .
j_call: TRBJ2-2
v_call: TRBV28
cdr3_nt: TGTGCCAGCAGTCTACGGACAGGGTTGGTCGGGGAGCTGTTTTTT
cdr3_aa: CASSLRTGLVGELFF

d_call: TRBD1
clone_size: once
j_call: TRBJ2-2
v_call: TRBV14
cdr3_nt: TGTGCCAGCAGCAAGGGACAGGGAATCACCGGGGAGCTGTTTTTT
cdr3_aa: CASSKGQGITGELFF

d_call: .
clone_size: .
j_call: TRBJ1-4
v_call: TRBV6-1
cdr3_nt: TGTGCCAGCAGGCGGGCAACTAATGAAAAACTGTTTTTT
cdr3_aa: CASRRATNEKLFF

d_call: TRBD1
clone_size: .
j_call: TRBJ2-2
v_call: TRBV27
cdr3_nt: TGTGCCAGCAGTTTCAGCCTGGGACAGGGTGACCGTCCAGCGGTGAACACCGGGGAGCTGTTTTTT
cdr3_aa: CASSFSLGQGDRPAVNTGELFF

d_call: TRBD1
clone_size: .
j_call: TRBJ2-7
v_call: TRBV6-1
cdr3_nt: TGTGCCAGCATGCGCCTACAGGGGGCCTACGAGCAGTACTTC
cdr3_aa: CASMRLQGAYEQYF

d_call: TRBD2
clone_size: once
j_call: TRBJ2-3
v_call: TRBV5-1
cdr3_nt: TGCGCCAGCAGCCGCCTGTCGCTAGCGGGGGGGCGGAGCACAGATACGCAGTATTTT
cdr3_aa: CASSRLSLAGGRSTDTQYF

d_call: TRBD1
clone_size: once
j_call: TRBJ2-7
v_call: TRBV4-3
cdr3_nt: TGCGCCAGCAGCCGGACAGGGCAAGTCAGCTCCTACGAGCAGTACTTC
cdr3_aa: CASSRTGQVSSYEQYF

d_call: TRBD2
clone_size: .
j_call: TRBJ2-1
v_call: TRBV28
cdr3_nt: TGTGCCAGCAGCCAAACGGGACTAGCGGGAAAAAATCCCTACAATGAGCAGTTCTTC
cdr3_aa: CASSQTGLAGKNPYNEQFF

d_call: TRBD1
clone_size: few
j_call: TRBJ2-4
v_call: TRBV6-1
cdr3_nt: TGTGCCAGCAGTAATGTGGACAGGCCGCAGTACTTC
cdr3_aa: CASSNVDRPQYF

d_call: .
clone_size: .
j_call: TRBJ2-3
v_call: TRBV9
cdr3_nt: TGTGCCAGCAGCGTAGAGGGGGGACGGTCCACAGATACGCAGTATTTT
cdr3_aa: CASSVEGGRSTDTQYF

d_call: .
clone_size: .
j_call: TRBJ2-5
v_call: TRBV4-1
cdr3_nt: TGCGCCAGCAGCCAAAATGAGGACAGAGGCGGGGGTTTCCAAGAGACCCAGTACTTC
cdr3_aa: CASSQNEDRGGGFQETQYF

d_call: .
clone_size: few
j_call: TRBJ2-1
v_call: TRBV5-1
cdr3_nt: TGCGCCAGCAGCTTGGAACGGGGAAGGAGCGGTGAGCAGTTCTTC
cdr3_aa: CASSLERGRSGEQFF

d_call: .
clone_size: .
j_call: TRBJ2-6
v_call: TRBV19
cdr3_nt: TGTGCCACAGGCGTCGGGGGATACCAAGAAAGAGTCCTGACTTTC
cdr3_aa: CATGVGGYQERVLTF

d_call: .
clone_size: .
j_call: TRBJ2-7
v_call: TRBV9
cdr3_nt: TGTGCCAGCAGCGTAGACGGACGGGGGACCTACGAGCAGTACTTC
cdr3_aa: CASSVDGRGTYEQYF